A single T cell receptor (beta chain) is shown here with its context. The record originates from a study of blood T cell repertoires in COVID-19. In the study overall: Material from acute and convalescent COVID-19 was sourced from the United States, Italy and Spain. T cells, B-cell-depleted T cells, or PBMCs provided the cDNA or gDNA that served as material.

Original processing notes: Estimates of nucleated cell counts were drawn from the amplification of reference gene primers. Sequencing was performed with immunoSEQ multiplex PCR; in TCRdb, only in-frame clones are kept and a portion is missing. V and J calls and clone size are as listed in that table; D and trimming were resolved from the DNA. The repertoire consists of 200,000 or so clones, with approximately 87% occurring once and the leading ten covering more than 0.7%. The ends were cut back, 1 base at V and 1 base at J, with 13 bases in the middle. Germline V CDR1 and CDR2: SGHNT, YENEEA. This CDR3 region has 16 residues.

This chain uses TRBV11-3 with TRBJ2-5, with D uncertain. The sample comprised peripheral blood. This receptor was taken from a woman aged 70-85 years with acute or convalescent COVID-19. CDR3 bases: TGTGCCAGCAGCTTAGTGCGGCAGAAACGCCAAGAGACCCAGTACTTC. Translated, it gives CASSLVRQKRQETQYF.